The TCR beta chain under discussion was sequenced for a study of blood T cell repertoires in COVID-19. The method was immunoSEQ multiplex PCR; TCRdb's version includes in-frame clones alone and lacks a portion of them. The sample holds some 110,000 clones, around 86% seen once. The CDR3 contains 18 residues. CDR1 is SEHNR and CDR2 is FQNEAQ in the germline V gene (reference sequence). Trimming at V came to 5 bases and at J to 0 bases, leaving 7 bases not matched to a gene. The chain joins TRBV7-9 to TRBJ2-2; the match to TRBD2 covers 12 bases. The receptor comes from an elderly man with acute or convalescent COVID-19. The sample was peripheral blood. CDR3 coding DNA: TGTGCCAGCAGCGCCGGGACTAGCGGGTTCGCGAACACCGGGGAGCTGTTTTTT. Translated: CASSAGTSGFANTGELFF.